These 12 T cell receptor beta chains share one sample of origin, sequenced in a study of shared clonotypes between healthy human individuals. The data were produced by immunoSEQ multiplex PCR, yet TCRdb's version contains in-frame clones alone and is incomplete. The profile shows under 2.5 million clones, 92% of them singletons. The sample taken for sequencing was naive CD4+ T cells from PBMCs. Subset noted: CD45RA+ positively selected. These receptors were obtained from a man younger than 35 in good health. Some clones in this sample may be carry-over from other donors' samples.

The chain has TRBV11-1 and TRBJ2-5; the match to TRBD2 covers 7 bases. V lost 4 bases to trimming and J lost 4 bases; unmatched junction nucleotides: 9. From germline, CDR1 is SGHAT and CDR2 FQDESV (reference sequence). The CDR3 extends over 15 amino acids. CDR3 sequence reads: CASSYDGRARETQYF. The CDR3 nucleotides read TGTGCCAGCAGCTACGATGGGAGGGCCCGAGAGACCCAGTACTTC.

The genes are TRBV19 and TRBJ1-1, with a weak D call TRBD1 (6 bases). The CDR3 loop spans 15 amino acids. The V gene's germline CDR1 is LNHDA and CDR2 SQIVND (reference sequence). The ends were cut back, 7 bases at V and 0 bases at J, with 15 bases in the middle. The CDR3 DNA sequence: TGTGCCAGTATCCCCCCGGGGGCGGTGAACACTGAAGCTTTCTTT. Translating it yields CASIPPGAVNTEAFF.

The gene calls are TRBV27 and TRBJ2-7; D remains ambiguous. This CDR3 comprises 12 residues. Germline CDR1 and CDR2: MNHEY and SMNVEV (reference sequence). V was clipped by 3 bases and J by 7 bases, with 10 bases between them. The CDR3 is CASSFRLYEQYF. CDR3 sequence (DNA): TGTGCCAGCAGTTTTCGGCTCTATGAGCAGTACTTC.

The chain joins TRBV7-6 to TRBJ2-2; D uncertain. The CDR3 is 13 amino acids. V was cut by 5 bases and J by 0 bases, with 4 bases left in between. Germline values: CDR1 SGHVS, CDR2 FNYEAQ. CDR3 protein: CASSPTNTGELFF. The CDR3 nucleotides read TGTGCCAGCAGCCCAACGAACACCGGGGAGCTGTTTTTT.

The V call is TRBV9, the J call TRBJ2-1; D remains ambiguous. The CDR3 covers 16 residues. In germline, CDR1 is SGDLS, CDR2 YYNGEE. V gave up 0 bases and J gave up 3 bases, with 13 bases separating them. DNA for the CDR3: TGTGCCAGCAGCGTAGTGGGTTTGAGTGTCTACAATGAGCAGTTCTTC. Amino acids: CASSVVGLSVYNEQFF.

This chain links TRBV5-4 with TRBJ2-5, with TRBD1 matching over 7 bases. Unmatched junction bases numbered 9, after V lost 3 bases and J lost 4 bases. The CDR3 is 15 residues long. Germline CDR1 and CDR2: SGHNT and YYREEE (reference sequence). The CDR3 bases are TGTGCCAGCAGCTCAGACAAGACAGGGAGAGAGACCCAGTACTTC. Residues: CASSSDKTGRETQYF.

To note about this clone: Other DNA variants within this sample encode the same CDR3. The gene calls are TRBV5-6 and TRBJ1-6; D not resolved. This CDR3 has 14 amino acids. Trimming took 0 bases from V and 7 from J, leaving 8 bases between them. In germline, CDR1 is SGHDT, CDR2 YYEEEE. The CDR3 is CASSLGRINSPLHF. In DNA form, the CDR3 reads TGTGCCAGCAGCTTGGGGAGGATCAATTCACCCCTCCACTTT.

J is TRBJ1-2 and V is TRBV6-5; TRBD1 matches at 9 bases. CDR1 MNHEY and CDR2 SVGAGI come from the germline V gene. The CDR3 extends over 15 amino acids. The trim removed 0 bases at V and 7 bases at J, leaving 6 bases unmatched. CDR3: CASSYSTGGSSGYTF. The CDR3, as DNA: TGTGCCAGCAGTTACTCAACAGGGGGCAGTAGTGGCTACACCTTC.

J is TRBJ2-2 and V is TRBV7-2, with 10 positions matching TRBD1. Per the germline V gene, CDR1 is SGHTA and CDR2 is FQGNSA. V was clipped by 4 bases and J by 7 bases; unmatched bases: 9. The CDR3 consists of 16 residues. This CDR3 reads CASSSRQGALGGELFF. CDR3 in DNA: TGTGCCAGCAGCTCCAGACAGGGGGCTTTGGGCGGGGAGCTGTTTTTT.

This rearrangement joins TRBV7-3 to TRBJ1-1; 9 positions agree with TRBD1. V lost 5 bases, J lost 5 bases, and 15 bases stayed unmatched. The V gene's germline CDR1 is SGHTA and CDR2 FQGTGA. The CDR3 consists of 17 residues. This chain's CDR3 is CASSPGTGRARRTEAFF. Written as DNA, the CDR3 is TGTGCCAGCAGCCCCGGGACAGGGAGGGCTAGGCGGACTGAAGCTTTCTTT.

V and J are TRBV29-1 and TRBJ2-7; D gene uncertain. CDR1 SQVTM and CDR2 ANQGSEA come from the germline V gene. With 4 bases removed from V and 2 bases from J, the gap between germline ends came to 12 bases. This CDR3 spans 13 amino acids. The CDR3 protein is CSVVAANTYEQYF. The CDR3 coding sequence is TGCAGCGTTGTGGCAGCTAACACCTACGAGCAGTACTTC.

The chain links TRBV30 to TRBJ1-2, with 9 bases fitting TRBD1. Germline trimming cut 3 bases from V and 2 bases from J; bases unmatched to any gene: 4. CDR1 and CDR2 from the germline V gene are GTSNPN and SVGIG (reference sequence). The CDR3 contains 14 residues. The CDR3 region is CAWRGGQGNYGYTF. CDR3 DNA: TGTGCCTGGAGGGGGGGACAGGGCAACTATGGCTACACCTTC.